What follows are 11 T cell receptor beta chains derived from one specimen sequenced in a study of a mutant IDH1 vaccine in newly diagnosed glioma. No cognate antigen is known for these TCRs. The time point was: week 11, during vaccination. Mutant IDH1 20-mer peptide, at 300 ug, made up each vaccine dose, with topical imiquimod. Repertoires were generated with immunoSEQ multiplex PCR, while TCRdb's copy carries only in-frame clones and drops some. This table has about 67,000 clones, around nine tenths appearing once. The sequenced sample was PBMCs, obtained from a glioma patient whose treatment included an IDH1 peptide vaccine. These TCRs come from a man in his forties with glioma.

The table lists this clone with a count of one. The V gene is TRBV7-2, the J gene TRBJ2-3; 9 nucleotides match TRBD2. J was trimmed by 1 base and V by 1 base; bases with no gene match: 0. From germline, CDR1 is SGHTA and CDR2 FQGNSA. The CDR3 runs to 15 residues. The CDR3 loop is CASSLGLAGTDTQYF. For the CDR3, the DNA is TGTGCCAGCAGCTTAGGACTAGCGGGCACAGATACGCAGTATTTT. Based on the CDR3 plus reference TRBV7-2 and TRBJ2-3, the full variable domain is GAGVSQSPSNKVTEKGKDVELRCDPISGHTALYWYRQSLGQGLEFLIYFQGNSAPDKSGLPSDRFSAERTGGSVSTLTIQRTQQEDSAVYLCASSLGLAGTDTQYFGPGTRLTVL.

The rearrangement joins TRBV5-1 to TRBJ2-3; 10 nucleotides line up with TRBD2. From germline, CDR1 is SGHRS and CDR2 YFSETQ. Trimming removed 2 bases from V and 1 base from J; junction bases left unmatched: 1. This CDR3 region has 15 residues. DNA of the CDR3: TGCGCCAGCAGCTTTACTAGCGGGGGCACAGATACGCAGTATTTT. Translating gives CASSFTSGGTDTQYF.

The chain recombines TRBV6-4 with TRBJ1-2, with D perhaps matching TRBD1 (5 bases). Germline CDR1 MRHNA, CDR2 SNTAGT. CDR3 length: 14 amino acids. V was clipped by 5 bases and J by 3 bases, with 13 bases between them. CDR3 sequence reads: CASSPERDHYGYTF. The CDR3 DNA sequence: TGTGCCAGCAGTCCAGAAAGGGACCACTATGGCTACACCTTC.

The chain is built from TRBV19 and TRBJ2-1, with D unresolved. The germline CDR1 and CDR2 sequences are LNHDA and SQIVND (reference sequence). CDR3 length equals 16 residues. Trimming shortened V by 5 bases and J by 4 bases, and 18 bases separated the two germline ends. The CDR3 loop reads CASSYTRATMYNEQFF. CDR3 in DNA: TGTGCCAGTAGTTACACCCGCGCAACGATGTACAATGAGCAGTTCTTC.

The chain combines TRBV6-5 with TRBJ2-5; D might be TRBD1 (5 bases). V gave up 4 bases and J gave up 1 base, with 13 bases separating them. The CDR3 has 15 amino acids. Germline lookup yields CDR1 MNHEY and CDR2 SVGAGI. The CDR3 sequence: CASSSAGHRQETQYF. Written as DNA, the CDR3 is TGTGCCAGCAGTTCGGCAGGGCACCGCCAAGAGACCCAGTACTTC.

CDR3 in amino acids: CASSRPPPNVLTF. As DNA, the CDR3 is TGTGCCAGCAGCCGCCCACCCCCCAACGTCCTGACTTTC. V is TRBV7-2 and J is TRBJ2-6; D gene unclear. The CDR3 spans 13 residues. Deletions cut 5 bases from V and 8 bases from J, with 10 bases between. Germline V CDR1 and CDR2: SGHTA, FQGNSA.

This chain connects TRBV4-1 to TRBJ2-1; the D gene is possibly TRBD2 (5 bases). CDR1 MGHRA and CDR2 YSYEKL come from the germline V gene. The V end lost 3 bases, the J end lost 12 bases, and 15 bases lay between the germline ends. This CDR3 has 13 residues. This CDR3 is CASSHVGSGLQFF. The CDR3 DNA is TGCGCCAGCAGCCATGTGGGGAGTGGCTTGCAGTTCTTC.

This sequence joins TRBV6-1 and TRBJ2-1; no clear D gene. The germline gives CDR1 MNHNS, CDR2 SASEGT. Between the trimmed V and J ends, which lost 1 base and 2 bases, there was a span of 9 bases. This CDR3 contains 15 residues. The CDR3 coding sequence is TGTGCCAGCAGTGAAGAAGGGCTAGCCTACAATGAGCAGTTCTTC. Translation: CASSEEGLAYNEQFF.

The chain couples TRBV6-5 to TRBJ1-1; D remains unclear. Germline V gene lookup returns CDR1 MNHEY and CDR2 SVGAGI. This CDR3 has 13 amino acids. V gave up 3 bases and J gave up 0 bases, with 5 bases separating them. The CDR3 loop is CASSYYLNTEAFF. Written as DNA, the CDR3 is TGTGCCAGCAGTTATTACTTGAACACTGAAGCTTTCTTT.

V is TRBV6-1 and J is TRBJ2-6; no definite D call. V lost 2 bases, J lost 3 bases, and 8 bases lay in between. The CDR3 runs to 15 residues. Germline CDR1 is MNHNS and CDR2 is SASEGT. CDR3: CASSEPGYGANVLTF. The CDR3 DNA is TGTGCCAGCAGTGAACCCGGGTATGGGGCCAACGTCCTGACTTTC.

In its sample, this clone was seen once. The genes are TRBV19 and TRBJ2-3, with D perhaps given as TRBD1 or TRBD2 (5 bases each). The V gene's germline CDR1 is LNHDA and CDR2 SQIVND (reference sequence). The CDR3 covers 14 residues. Trimming pared 2 bases from V and 8 bases from J, leaving 14 bases between. The CDR3 sequence: CASSIPGTQGTQYF. CDR3 in DNA: TGTGCCAGTAGTATACCGGGGACCCAGGGTACGCAGTATTTT.